These 13 T cell receptor beta chains share one sample of origin, sequenced in a study of T cells in Graves' hyperthyroidism and ophthalmopathy. From RNA transcripts, TCR beta CDR3 regions were amplified. HTBI primers were the set used in a first-round RT-PCR of the TCR CDR3. TCRdb itself ran the multiplex PCR reads through MiXCR, one entry per CDR3 protein. The sample lists fewer than 650,000 distinct CDR3 sequences; 40% to 55% were seen once. The sample was peripheral blood or thyroid tissue (not recorded which). The receptors were gathered from an adult woman with Graves' disease, either hyperthyroidism or ophthalmopathy (not recorded which).

The chain employs TRBV7-9 and TRBJ1-5; D gene ambiguous. In germline, CDR1 is SEHNR, CDR2 FQNEAQ (reference sequence). The V and J ends lost 5 bases and 5 bases respectively, with 13 bases between them. The CDR3 is made up of 14 amino acids. CDR3 residues: CASSPWERDQPQHF. In DNA form, the CDR3 reads TGTGCCAGCAGCCCCTGGGAGCGGGATCAGCCCCAGCATTTT.

There are a few counts of this clonotype. An end of the junction does not agree with germline; a read error may underlie this. The J gene is TRBJ2-6, the V gene TRBV25-1; D is perhaps TRBD1 (5 bases). Looked up from germline, CDR1 is MGHDK and CDR2 is SYGVNS. This CDR3 is 16 amino acids long. The CDR3: CASSLPPSYGANVLTF. CDR3 nucleotides: TGTGCCAGCAGTTTACCCCCGTCGTATGGGGCCAACGTTCTGACTTTC.

This clonotype has only one observation. The genes are TRBV29-1 and TRBJ1-1; D gene ambiguous. Per germline, CDR1 SQVTM and CDR2 ANQGSEA. V lost 5 bases and J lost 3, with 22 bases in between. This CDR3 is built from 16 residues. CDR3 loop: CSVRSSTEGGDTEAFF. The CDR3 DNA is TGCAGCGTTCGTTCTTCGACGGAGGGAGGAGACACTGAAGCTTTCTTT.

Of note for this clonotype: One end of the junction does not line up with germline, which may come from a read error. This chain uses TRBV7-9 with TRBJ2-6; 8 bases align to TRBD1. The CDR3 spans 12 residues. In germline, CDR1 is SEHNR, CDR2 FQNEAQ (reference sequence). CDR3 DNA sequence: TGTGCCAGCATAGCCAGGGGGCATGTGGGGGCTTTC. Encoded protein: CASIARGHVGAF.

The chain's CDR3 is CAIGEGNEKLFF. In nucleotides, the CDR3 is TGTGCCATCGGCGAGGGTAATGAAAAACTGTTTTTT. The gene calls are TRBV10-3 and TRBJ1-4; D ambiguous. V was shortened by 8 bases and J by 4 bases, with 8 bases between the two germline ends. CDR1 ENHRY and CDR2 SYGVKD come from the germline V gene. CDR3 size: 12 residues.

V usage is TRBV20-1 and J usage is TRBJ1-4, with D perhaps matching TRBD1 (6 bases). V lost 2 bases to trimming and J lost 7 bases, with 14 bases between them. Looked up from germline, CDR1 is DFQATT and CDR2 is SNEGSKA (reference sequence). The CDR3 totals 14 residues. The CDR3 coding sequence is TGCAGTGCTAGACCACAGGGTGTGGGTGAAAAACTGTTTTTT. Residues: CSARPQGVGEKLFF.

The chain couples TRBV7-7 to TRBJ2-5; 9 bases line up with TRBD2. V lost 1 base, J lost 5 bases, and 5 bases stayed unmatched. Germline-derived CDR1 and CDR2 are SSHAT and FNYEAQ (reference sequence). CDR3 length equals 15 residues. Written as DNA, the CDR3 is TGTGCCAGCAGCTTAGGGGGTAGCGGGAGTGAGACCCAGTACTTC. It specifies CASSLGGSGSETQYF.

This clonotype was seen more than once but under ten times. V usage is TRBV11-2 and J usage is TRBJ1-2; D ambiguous. CDR1 SGHAT and CDR2 FQNNGV come from the germline V gene. V lost 4 bases and J lost 4, with 13 bases in between. The CDR3 sequence is 14 residues long. DNA for the CDR3: TGTGCCAGCAGCTCCCGGGGTCTAGGCTATGGCTACACCTTC. This codes for CASSSRGLGYGYTF.

There are many counts of this clonotype. The V call is TRBV29-1, the J call TRBJ1-3; no reliable D call. Looked up from germline, CDR1 is SQVTM and CDR2 is ANQGSEA. The length of the CDR3 is 11 residues. V lost 4 bases and J lost 8, with 9 bases in between. CDR3 protein: CSVAGGDTIYF. The CDR3 DNA is TGCAGCGTTGCTGGTGGGGACACCATATATTTT.

On this clonotype: Germline and junction disagree at one end, which may indicate a read error. CDR3 sequence (DNA): TGCAGTGCTGGGGATCGCGAAAAACTGCTTTTT. Residues: CSAGDREKLLF. The rearrangement joins TRBV20-1 to TRBJ1-4; D remains ambiguous. The CDR3 totals 11 residues. CDR1 and CDR2 (germline): DFQATT, SNEGSKA (reference sequence).

There are many counts of this clonotype. The CDR3 DNA is TGTGCCAGCAGCCAGGGGGGGGCTAGGAATTCACCCCTCCACTTT. It encodes CASSQGGARNSPLHF. The chain has TRBV7-9 and TRBJ1-6; 7 nucleotides match TRBD1. This CDR3 is 15 amino acids long. Germline V gives CDR1 SEHNR, CDR2 FQNEAQ (reference sequence). V gave up 5 bases and J gave up 7 bases; unmatched junction bases: 8.

This clonotype was observed a few times. The CDR3 sequence is CASGQGATNYGYTF. The DNA of the CDR3 is TGTGCCAGCGGTCAGGGGGCTACTAACTATGGCTACACCTTC. The chain joins TRBV7-9 to TRBJ1-2; 8 nucleotides line up with TRBD1. The germline V gene encodes CDR1 SEHNR and CDR2 FQNEAQ (reference sequence). V dropped 8 bases and J dropped 0; count of bases not matched to a gene: 5. The CDR3 is 14 amino acids.

This clonotype was observed many times. This chain connects TRBV14 to TRBJ2-5; TRBD1 might be the D (5 bases). Trimming cost V 0 bases and J 1 base, with 9 bases left between them. This CDR3 contains 15 residues. Germline lookup yields CDR1 SGHDN and CDR2 FVKESK. The DNA of the CDR3 is TGTGCCAGCAGCCAAGATTTTACAGGCCAAGAGACCCAGTACTTC. Amino acids: CASSQDFTGQETQYF.